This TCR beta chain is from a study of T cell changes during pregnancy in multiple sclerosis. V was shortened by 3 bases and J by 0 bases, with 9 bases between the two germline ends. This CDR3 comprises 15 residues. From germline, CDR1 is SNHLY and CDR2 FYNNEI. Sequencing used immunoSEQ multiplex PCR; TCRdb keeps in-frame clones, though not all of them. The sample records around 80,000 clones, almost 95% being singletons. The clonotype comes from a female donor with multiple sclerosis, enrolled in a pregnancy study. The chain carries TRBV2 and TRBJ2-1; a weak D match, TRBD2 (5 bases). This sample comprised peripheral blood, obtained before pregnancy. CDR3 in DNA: TGTGCCAGCAGTGATACAAGCGGCTCCTACAATGAGCAGTTCTTC. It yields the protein CASSDTSGSYNEQFF.